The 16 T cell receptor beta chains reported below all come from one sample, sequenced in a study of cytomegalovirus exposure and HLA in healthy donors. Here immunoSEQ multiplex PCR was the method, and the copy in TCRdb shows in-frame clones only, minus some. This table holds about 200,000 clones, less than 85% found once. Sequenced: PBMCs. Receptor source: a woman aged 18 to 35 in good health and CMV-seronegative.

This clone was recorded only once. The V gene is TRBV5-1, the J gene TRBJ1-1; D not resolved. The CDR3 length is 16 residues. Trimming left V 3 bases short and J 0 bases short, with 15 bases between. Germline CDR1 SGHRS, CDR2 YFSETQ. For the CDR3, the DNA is TGCGCCAGCAGCTACGGCGCCGGGAGCTTGAACACTGAAGCTTTCTTT. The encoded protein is CASSYGAGSLNTEAFF.

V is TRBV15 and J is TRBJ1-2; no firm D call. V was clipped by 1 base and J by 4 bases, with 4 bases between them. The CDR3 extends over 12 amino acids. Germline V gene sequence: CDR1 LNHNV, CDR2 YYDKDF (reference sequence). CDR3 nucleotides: TGTGCCACCAGCAGAGCCGGCTATGGCTACACCTTC. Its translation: CATSRAGYGYTF.

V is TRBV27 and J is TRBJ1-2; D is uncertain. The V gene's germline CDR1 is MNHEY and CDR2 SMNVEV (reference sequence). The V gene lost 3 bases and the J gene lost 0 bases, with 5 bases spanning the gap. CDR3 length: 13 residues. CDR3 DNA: TGTGCCAGCAGTTTGTACGCTAACTATGGCTACACCTTC. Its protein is CASSLYANYGYTF.

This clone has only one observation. The CDR3 coding sequence is TGTGCCAGCAGCAAAGAAAGCGGAGAATGCACAGATACGCAGTATTTT. Protein sequence: CASSKESGECTDTQYF. V usage is TRBV21-1 and J usage is TRBJ2-3; the D segment call TRBD2 is taken from the table without a DNA check. TRBV21-1 is assigned pseudogene status. CDR3 length: 16 residues.

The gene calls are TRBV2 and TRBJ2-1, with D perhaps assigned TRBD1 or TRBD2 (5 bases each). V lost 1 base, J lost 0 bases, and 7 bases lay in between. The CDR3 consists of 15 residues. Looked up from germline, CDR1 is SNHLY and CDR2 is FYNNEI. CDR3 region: CASSEGGSSYNEQFF. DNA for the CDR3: TGTGCCAGCAGTGAAGGGGGGAGCTCCTACAATGAGCAGTTCTTC. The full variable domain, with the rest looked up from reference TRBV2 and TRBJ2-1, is EPEVTQTPSHQVTQMGQEVILRCVPISNHLYFYWYRQILGQKVEFLVSFYNNEISEKSEIFDDQFSVERPDGSNFTLKIRSTKLEDSAMYFCASSEGGSSYNEQFFGPGTRLTVL.

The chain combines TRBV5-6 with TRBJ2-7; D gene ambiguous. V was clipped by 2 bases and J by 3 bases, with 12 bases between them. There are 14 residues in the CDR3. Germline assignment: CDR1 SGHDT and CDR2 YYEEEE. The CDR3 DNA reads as TGTGCCAGCAGCTTCCGTGACGGAATCTACGAGCAGTACTTC. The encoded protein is CASSFRDGIYEQYF.

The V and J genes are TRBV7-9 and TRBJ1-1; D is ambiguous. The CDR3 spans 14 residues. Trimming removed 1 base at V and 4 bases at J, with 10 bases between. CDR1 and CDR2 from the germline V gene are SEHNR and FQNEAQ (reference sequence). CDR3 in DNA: TGTGCCAGCAGCTTAGATGCAGTAGGCACTGAAGCTTTCTTT. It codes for CASSLDAVGTEAFF.

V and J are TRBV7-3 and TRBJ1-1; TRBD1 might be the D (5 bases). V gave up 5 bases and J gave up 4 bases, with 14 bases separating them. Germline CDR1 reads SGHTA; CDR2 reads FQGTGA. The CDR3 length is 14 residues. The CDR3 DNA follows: TGTGCCAGCAGCCCCGGGGGAGGGAGCACTGAAGCTTTCTTT. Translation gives CASSPGGGSTEAFF.

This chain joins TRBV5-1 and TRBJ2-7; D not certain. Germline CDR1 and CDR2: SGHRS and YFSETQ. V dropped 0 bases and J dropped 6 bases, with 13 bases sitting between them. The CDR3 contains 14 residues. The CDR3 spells CASSLGGQTVEQYF. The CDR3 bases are TGCGCCAGCAGCTTGGGGGGTCAGACGGTCGAGCAGTACTTC. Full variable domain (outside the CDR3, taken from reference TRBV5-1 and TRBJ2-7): KAGVTQTPRYLIKTRGQQVTLSCSPISGHRSVSWYQQTPGQGLQFLFEYFSETQRNKGNFPGRFSGRQFSNSRSEMNVSTLELGDSALYLCASSLGGQTVEQYFGPGTRLTVT.

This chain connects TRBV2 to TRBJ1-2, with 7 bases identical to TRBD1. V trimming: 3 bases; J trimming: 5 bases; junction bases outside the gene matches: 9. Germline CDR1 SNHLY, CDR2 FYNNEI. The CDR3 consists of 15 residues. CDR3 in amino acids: CASSDLDRISYGYTF. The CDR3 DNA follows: TGTGCCAGCAGTGATCTGGACAGGATAAGTTATGGCTACACCTTC.

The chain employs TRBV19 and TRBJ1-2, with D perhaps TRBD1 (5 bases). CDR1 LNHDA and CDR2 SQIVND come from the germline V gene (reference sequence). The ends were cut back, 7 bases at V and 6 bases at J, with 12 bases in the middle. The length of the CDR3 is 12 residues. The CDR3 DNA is TGTGCCAGTACCAAGGGGAGAAATGGCTACACCTTC. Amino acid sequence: CASTKGRNGYTF.

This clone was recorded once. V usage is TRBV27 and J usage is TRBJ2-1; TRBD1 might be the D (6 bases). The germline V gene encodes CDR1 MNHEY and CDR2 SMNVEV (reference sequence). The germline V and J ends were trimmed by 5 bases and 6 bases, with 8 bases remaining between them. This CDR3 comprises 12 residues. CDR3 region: CASSPTGNEQFF. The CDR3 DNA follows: TGTGCCAGCAGTCCGACAGGCAATGAGCAGTTCTTC.

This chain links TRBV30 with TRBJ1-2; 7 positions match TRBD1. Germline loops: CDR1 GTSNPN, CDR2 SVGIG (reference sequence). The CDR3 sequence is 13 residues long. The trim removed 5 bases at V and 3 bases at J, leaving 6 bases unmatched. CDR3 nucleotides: TGTGCCTGGGCTGACAGGGAGGACTATGGCTACACCTTC. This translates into CAWADREDYGYTF.

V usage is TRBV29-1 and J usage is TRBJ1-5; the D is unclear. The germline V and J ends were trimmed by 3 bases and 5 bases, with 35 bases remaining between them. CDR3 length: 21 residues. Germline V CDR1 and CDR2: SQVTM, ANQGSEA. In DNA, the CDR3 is TGCAGCGTTGACCCCCCGGGCGGCACTAATAACTCGGTGGAGATCGATCAGCCCCAGCATTTT. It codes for CSVDPPGGTNNSVEIDQPQHF.

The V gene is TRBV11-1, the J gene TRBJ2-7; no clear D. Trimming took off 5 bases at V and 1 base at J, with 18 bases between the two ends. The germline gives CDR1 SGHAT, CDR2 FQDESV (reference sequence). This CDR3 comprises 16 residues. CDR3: CASSPRLGTPSYEQYF. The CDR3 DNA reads TGTGCCAGCAGCCCCCGATTGGGAACTCCATCCTACGAGCAGTACTTC.

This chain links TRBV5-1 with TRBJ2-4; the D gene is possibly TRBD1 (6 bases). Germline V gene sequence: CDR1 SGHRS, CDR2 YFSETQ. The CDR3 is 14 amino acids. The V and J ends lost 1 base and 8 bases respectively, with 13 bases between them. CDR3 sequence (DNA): TGCGCCAGCAGCTTGCAGGGGCCCCAAGACATTCAGTACTTC. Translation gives CASSLQGPQDIQYF.